Below are 19 T cell receptor beta chains sequenced from a single sample in a study of long-term antiretroviral therapy in people with HIV. The run of the v3.0 immunoSEQ assay was at survey level. The protocol was immunoSEQ multiplex PCR, while the TCRdb copy is restricted to in-frame clones and leaves out a portion. Here the sample spans under 30,000 clones, around 85% being singletons. The specimen comprised unsorted PBMCs, sampled 3 years after starting antiretroviral therapy. Receptor source: a man aged 40-49 years with HIV.

The rearrangement uses TRBV2 and TRBJ2-3; 7 bases are shared with TRBD2. The CDR3 covers 14 residues. The V segment lost 7 bases and the J segment 4 bases; nucleotides outside the gene matches: 8. CDR1 and CDR2 (germline): SNHLY, FYNNEI. CDR3 amino acids: CASTVSGNADTQYF. In DNA form, the CDR3 reads TGTGCCAGCACTGTCAGCGGGAATGCAGATACGCAGTATTTT.

This chain links TRBV6-5 with TRBJ1-5; perhaps TRBD1 as D (6 bases). This CDR3 has 14 amino acids. Germline CDR1 and CDR2: MNHEY and SVGAGI. Trimming cost V 2 bases and J 3 bases, with 8 bases left between them. The CDR3: CASSYGGPNQPQHF. The CDR3 nucleotides read TGTGCCAGCAGTTACGGGGGGCCCAATCAGCCCCAGCATTTT.

The chain carries TRBV5-1 and TRBJ1-2; D is perhaps TRBD1 (5 bases). CDR3 length: 16 residues. Germline CDR1 and CDR2: SGHRS and YFSETQ. V lost 0 bases to trimming and J lost 1 base, with 13 bases between them. This CDR3 is CASSLASSGGNYGYTF. As DNA, the CDR3 is TGCGCCAGCAGCTTGGCCAGCTCCGGGGGTAACTATGGCTACACCTTC.

The rearrangement links TRBV4-1 to TRBJ1-1, with D unclear. This CDR3 is 14 amino acids long. Germline CDR1 reads MGHRA; CDR2 reads YSYEKL. Trimming took off 5 bases at V and 4 bases at J, with 14 bases between the two ends. The CDR3 loop is CASSFDPGGTEAFF. CDR3 in DNA: TGCGCCAGCAGCTTCGACCCCGGCGGCACTGAAGCTTTCTTT.

The V call is TRBV4-2, the J call TRBJ1-1; D is unresolved. Germline loops: CDR1 LGHNA, CDR2 YNFKEQ. Trimming left V 1 base short and J 4 bases short, with 16 bases between. The CDR3 extends over 16 amino acids. CDR3 bases: TGTGCCAGCAGCCAAGTTCCGGTGGGCCTATTCACTGAAGCTTTCTTT. The encoded protein is CASSQVPVGLFTEAFF.

J is TRBJ1-2 and V is TRBV27, with D maybe TRBD1 (5 bases). Per germline, CDR1 MNHEY and CDR2 SMNVEV (reference sequence). The V end lost 1 base, the J end lost 8 bases, and 11 bases lay between the germline ends. The CDR3 has 13 residues. The CDR3 DNA is TGTGCCAGCAGTTTATTCGCAGGGAACGGCTACACCTTC. Amino acids: CASSLFAGNGYTF.

The chain employs TRBV5-5 and TRBJ2-1; 10 bases match TRBD1. This CDR3 region has 14 residues. The junction had 5 bases not matched to a gene; V was cut back by 4 bases and J by 7 bases. CDR1 is SGHKS and CDR2 is YYEKEE in the germline V gene (reference sequence). CDR3 amino acids: CASSRTGGSNEQFF. As DNA, the CDR3 is TGTGCCAGCAGCCGGACAGGGGGATCAAATGAGCAGTTCTTC.

The V gene is TRBV18, the J gene TRBJ1-2; 10 positions agree with TRBD1. V lost 3 bases and J lost 6; bases outside the gene matches: 7. Germline V gene lookup returns CDR1 KGHSH and CDR2 LQKENI. This CDR3 has 15 residues. The CDR3 DNA reads as TGTGCCAGCTCACCCCGACAGGGGGCTTGGGATGGCTACACCTTC. It translates to CASSPRQGAWDGYTF.

This chain joins TRBV5-6 and TRBJ1-1, with D possibly being TRBD1 (6 bases). Deletions cut 3 bases from V and 1 base from J, with 25 bases between. This CDR3 contains 19 residues. The germline V gene encodes CDR1 SGHDT and CDR2 YYEEEE. CDR3 residues: CASSYIRWDTAGGNTEAFF. The CDR3 region has the DNA TGTGCCAGCAGCTACATCAGATGGGACACCGCCGGAGGGAACACTGAAGCTTTCTTT.

The V call is TRBV11-3, the J call TRBJ2-5; tentatively, D is TRBD1 or TRBD2 (5 bases each). V lost 4 bases, J lost 11 bases, and 14 bases lay in between. The CDR3 loop spans 12 amino acids. From germline, CDR1 is SGHNT and CDR2 YENEEA. CDR3: CASSSTGTTQYF. DNA of the CDR3: TGTGCCAGCAGCTCGACCGGGACGACTCAGTACTTC.

This clone was seen once. DNA for the CDR3: TGTGCCAGCAGCTTAGGATGGGGCTCCACTGAAGCTTTCTTT. As protein: CASSLGWGSTEAFF. The chain has TRBV13 and TRBJ1-1; a possible D gene is TRBD1 (5 bases). The V end lost 0 bases, the J end lost 4 bases, and 9 bases lay between the germline ends. Germline values: CDR1 PRHDT, CDR2 FYEKMQ (reference sequence). This CDR3 is 14 amino acids long.

V is TRBV10-1 and J is TRBJ2-5; TRBD1 might be the D (6 bases). CDR1 and CDR2 from the germline V gene are WNHNN and SYGVQD (reference sequence). This CDR3 region has 15 residues. V lost 10 bases and J lost 0, with 18 bases in between. The CDR3 reads CATVDTDRYQETQYF. DNA of the CDR3: TGCGCCACCGTCGACACCGACAGGTACCAAGAGACCCAGTACTTC.

The chain has TRBV10-2 and TRBJ2-3; 7 bases are a match to TRBD1. The CDR3 length is 15 residues. V shed 6 bases, J shed 0 bases, and the junction held 6 bases outside the gene matches. From germline, CDR1 is WSHSY and CDR2 SAAADI. CDR3 DNA sequence: TGCGCCAGCAGGACTTGGGACAGTAGCACAGATACGCAGTATTTT. It specifies CASRTWDSSTDTQYF.

This clone was observed once. This chain uses TRBV18 with TRBJ2-7; D perhaps matches TRBD1 (5 bases). Trimming took 5 bases from V and 1 from J, leaving 9 bases between them. There are 13 residues in the CDR3. Germline lookup yields CDR1 KGHSH and CDR2 LQKENI. The CDR3 is CASSGAVSYEQYF. Written as DNA, the CDR3 is TGTGCCAGCTCAGGGGCGGTATCCTACGAGCAGTACTTC.

In the case of this clone: An end of the junction does not agree with germline; a read error may underlie this. The rearrangement joins TRBV29-1 to TRBJ1-1; no reliable D call. This CDR3 comprises 11 residues. Germline V gene data show CDR1 as SQVTM and CDR2 as ANQGSEA. CDR3 amino acids: CSVEGNTEAFF. In DNA form, the CDR3 reads TGCAGCGTGGAAGGGAACACTGAAGCTTTCTTT.

The chain joins TRBV21-1 to TRBJ2-4; TRBD1 is the table's D call, not checked against the DNA. TRBV21-1 is designated a pseudogene. The CDR3 is 19 residues long. The CDR3 coding sequence is TGTGCCAGCAGCAACCCCAGGGCACCGGATGTGCTAGCCAAAAACATTCAGTACTTC. This sequence encodes CASSNPRAPDVLAKNIQYF.

This sequence joins TRBV6-1 and TRBJ2-7; a weak D match, TRBD2 (7 bases). This CDR3 is built from 15 residues. Germline CDR1 and CDR2: MNHNS and SASEGT. V lost 7 bases and J 7 bases, leaving 23 bases between the germline ends. CDR3 nucleotides: TGTGCCAGCATTTTCACTAGGGGGGGGGCAGGTGAGCAGTACTTC. This codes for CASIFTRGGAGEQYF.

The V and J genes are TRBV6-1 and TRBJ1-2; no firm D call. V was clipped by 2 bases and J by 2 bases, with 12 bases between them. Germline V gene sequence: CDR1 MNHNS, CDR2 SASEGT. The CDR3 spans 15 residues. The CDR3 DNA sequence: TGTGCCAGCAGTGAAAGCAGTCACCTGAACTATGGCTACACCTTC. Protein sequence: CASSESSHLNYGYTF.

The chain is built from TRBV5-1 and TRBJ2-5; the match to TRBD1 covers 7 bases. This CDR3 has 14 amino acids. V lost 2 bases, J lost 0 bases, and 1 base stayed unmatched. Per the germline V gene, CDR1 is SGHRS and CDR2 is YFSETQ. The CDR3 reads CASSFGTDQETQYF. The CDR3, as DNA: TGCGCCAGCAGCTTCGGGACAGACCAAGAGACCCAGTACTTC.